These 14 T cell receptor beta chains were sequenced from one sample in a study of OX40 agonist ivuxolimab in advanced cancers. Receptors were amplified or captured by the immunoSEQ multiplex PCR assay. In its TCRdb copy, this immuneACCESS table keeps in-frame sequences only and misses some clones. Where compared with another copy, unresolved V genes explain less than half of these, and the others have no known cause. The sample has 55,000 to 70,000 clones on record, roughly 83% of them singletons. The ten largest clones add up to about 2.6% of the sample. The sequences come from CD4+ or CD8+ T cells sorted from blood, collected in a trial of the OX40 agonist ivuxolimab. These receptor sequences come from an adult with an advanced solid tumor such as melanoma, head and neck, liver or kidney cancer.

The chain uses TRBV19 and TRBJ2-5; 9 positions match TRBD1. Unmatched junction bases numbered 0, after V lost 6 bases and J lost 1 base. This CDR3 contains 13 residues. CDR1 is LNHDA and CDR2 is SQIVND in the germline V gene (reference sequence). The CDR3 is CASRTGGQETQYF. In DNA form, the CDR3 reads TGTGCCAGTAGGACAGGGGGCCAAGAGACCCAGTACTTC.

J is TRBJ1-5 and V is TRBV7-8; the match to TRBD1 covers 8 bases. Germline CDR1 is SGHVS and CDR2 is FQNEAQ. J was trimmed by 2 bases and V by 5 bases; bases with no gene match: 5. The CDR3 is 15 residues long. CDR3 nucleotides: TGTGCCAGCAGCCCTCAGACAGGGGGCAATCAGCCCCAGCATTTT. It specifies CASSPQTGGNQPQHF.

The J gene is TRBJ1-6, the V gene TRBV28; D is possibly TRBD1 (5 bases). Germline CDR1 and CDR2: MDHEN and SYDVKM. Trimming took 5 bases from V and 0 from J, leaving 23 bases between them. The CDR3 covers 20 residues. The CDR3 sequence: CASSPRPGPNASSYNSPLHF. The DNA of the CDR3 is TGTGCCAGCAGTCCTCGACCGGGACCGAACGCGAGCTCCTATAATTCACCCCTCCACTTT. Using reference TRBV28 and TRBJ1-6 for the parts outside the CDR3, the full variable domain is DVKVTQSSRYLVKRTGEKVFLECVQDMDHENMFWYRQDPGLGLRLIYFSYDVKMKEKGDIPEGYSVSREKKERFSLILESASTNQTSMYLCASSPRPGPNASSYNSPLHFGNGTRLTVT.

The rearrangement uses TRBV10-3 and TRBJ2-3, with a possible D match to TRBD2 (5 bases). CDR3 length: 17 residues. The V end lost 6 bases, the J end lost 6 bases, and 25 bases lay between the germline ends. Germline CDR1 is ENHRY and CDR2 is SYGVKD. The CDR3 DNA reads TGTGCCATCAGCAGCAAATATTCAGGCCCAGAGGGTGATACGCAGTATTTT. Translated, it gives CAISSKYSGPEGDTQYF.

The J gene is TRBJ2-1, the V gene TRBV7-3; D is uncertain. This CDR3 comprises 15 residues. Trimming removed 6 bases at V and 9 bases at J, with 21 bases between. Germline V gene sequence: CDR1 SGHTA, CDR2 FQGTGA. The CDR3 loop reads CASRQTPGDGIEQFF. As DNA, the CDR3 is TGTGCCAGCAGACAAACTCCCGGAGACGGAATTGAGCAGTTCTTC.

CDR3 sequence (DNA): TGCAGCGTGGCCGGGACAAGCAATCAGCCCCAGCATTTT. Its translation is CSVAGTSNQPQHF. V usage is TRBV29-1 and J usage is TRBJ1-5; possible D gene TRBD1, 6 bases. Trimming shortened V by 6 bases and J by 1 base, and 10 bases separated the two germline ends. In germline, CDR1 is SQVTM, CDR2 ANQGSEA. The CDR3 runs 13 residues.

This chain joins TRBV18 and TRBJ1-3; D is perhaps TRBD1 (5 bases). With 4 bases removed from V and 0 bases from J, the gap between germline ends came to 10 bases. Germline CDR1 and CDR2: KGHSH and LQKENI. The CDR3 is made up of 15 amino acids. The CDR3 is CASSLGTDSGNTIYF. CDR3 sequence (DNA): TGTGCCAGCTCACTTGGGACGGACTCTGGAAACACCATATATTTT. The full variable domain, its missing parts supplied by reference TRBV18 and TRBJ1-3, is NAGVMQNPRHLVRRRGQEARLRCSPMKGHSHVYWYRQLPEEGLKFMVYLQKENIIDESGMPKERFSAEFPKEGPSILRIQQVVRGDSAAYFCASSLGTDSGNTIYFGEGSWLTVV.

The chain links TRBV30 to TRBJ2-6; D is undetermined. Trimming took 6 bases from V and 1 from J, leaving 4 bases between them. CDR1 GTSNPN and CDR2 SVGIG come from the germline V gene (reference sequence). There are 12 residues in the CDR3. In DNA, the CDR3 is TGTGCCTGCCAATCTGGGGCCAACGTCCTGACTTTC. Protein: CACQSGANVLTF.

This sequence joins TRBV11-3 and TRBJ2-1; the D gene is possibly TRBD2 (5 bases). The length of the CDR3 is 12 residues. Trimming took off 5 bases at V and 10 bases at J, with 12 bases between the two ends. From germline, CDR1 is SGHNT and CDR2 YENEEA. The CDR3 reads CASSANRGEQFF. The CDR3 nucleotides read TGTGCCAGCAGCGCCAACCGGGGAGAGCAGTTCTTC.

The CDR3 DNA sequence: TGTGCCAGCAGCTTAGTAGCCGGAAACACCGGGGAGCTGTTTTTT. This gives the protein CASSLVAGNTGELFF. This chain links TRBV7-3 with TRBJ2-2; D unclear. The CDR3 spans 15 residues. The V gene's germline CDR1 is SGHTA and CDR2 FQGTGA. Trimming left V 2 bases short and J 2 bases short, with 9 bases between.

CDR3 residues: CASSLGLLGETQYF. CDR3 DNA: TGTGCCAGCTCACTGGGCCTCCTCGGGGAGACCCAGTACTTC. The chain recombines TRBV18 with TRBJ2-5; D ambiguous. The CDR3 contains 14 residues. The V and J ends lost 4 bases and 5 bases respectively, with 14 bases between them. Looked up from germline, CDR1 is KGHSH and CDR2 is LQKENI. The whole variable domain, filled in from reference TRBV18 and TRBJ2-5, reads NAGVMQNPRHLVRRRGQEARLRCSPMKGHSHVYWYRQLPEEGLKFMVYLQKENIIDESGMPKERFSAEFPKEGPSILRIQQVVRGDSAAYFCASSLGLLGETQYFGPGTRLLVL.

This clone came up a few times. The V gene is TRBV7-8, the J gene TRBJ1-3; no firm D call. Between the trimmed V and J ends, which lost 2 bases and 2 bases, there was a span of 13 bases. This CDR3 is built from 16 residues. Germline CDR1 reads SGHVS; CDR2 reads FQNEAQ. The CDR3 coding sequence is TGTGCCAGCAGCTTAAGGCCCTCGGGCCCTGGAAACACCATATATTTT. It codes for CASSLRPSGPGNTIYF.

This chain joins TRBV6-5 and TRBJ1-5; TRBD1 is a possible D gene (6 bases). The CDR3 covers 15 residues. V was trimmed by 2 bases and J by 11 bases, leaving 19 bases between them. The germline V gene has CDR1 MNHEY and CDR2 SVGAGI. This chain's CDR3 is CASSYGWTVGNAQHF. The CDR3 DNA reads TGTGCCAGCAGTTACGGTTGGACAGTTGGGAATGCCCAGCATTTT.

The V call is TRBV5-4, the J call TRBJ1-6; D gene unclear. Trimming cost V 1 base and J 9 bases, with 23 bases left between them. The CDR3 contains 18 residues. Germline lookup yields CDR1 SGHNT and CDR2 YYREEE (reference sequence). In DNA form, the CDR3 reads TGTGCCAGCAGCTTGTCCCTGCGGACCCTTCGAGGCACTTCACCCCTCCACTTT. Encoded protein: CASSLSLRTLRGTSPLHF.